This T cell receptor beta chain was retrieved from a study of blood T cell repertoires in COVID-19. Across the whole study: The analysed material was cDNA or gDNA that came from T cells, B-cell-depleted T cells, or PBMCs.

Sequencing was performed with immunoSEQ multiplex PCR; in TCRdb, only in-frame clones are kept and a portion is missing. This table has around 310,000 clones, roughly 89% appearing once. Self-reported history from a screening survey and questionnaire set each donor's cohort. For recovered donors of Cohort 3, there were two negative PCRs, clearance, or symptom resolution. The CDR3 is 15 amino acids. Germline lookup yields CDR1 SEHNR and CDR2 FQNEAQ (reference sequence). The V segment lost 2 bases and the J segment 5 bases; nucleotides outside the gene matches: 8. The sample consisted of PBMCs or T cells enriched from blood (not recorded which). The origin of this receptor is a woman under 40 who had recovered from COVID-19. The chain uses TRBV7-9 and TRBJ2-7; 8 bases agree with TRBD2. In DNA form, the CDR3 reads TGTGCCAGCAGCTTACTTACGTCGACTAGCGACGAGCAGTACTTC. This sequence encodes CASSLLTSTSDEQYF.